This TCR beta chain was captured by sequencing in a study of blood T cell repertoires in COVID-19. About the study: The origin of the acute and convalescent COVID-19 samples was the United States, Italy and Spain. PBMCs, B-cell-depleted T cells, or T cells provided the cDNA or gDNA that made up the material.

In the original workflow: Estimation of nucleated cell counts was performed using reference gene primer amplification. Sequenced by immunoSEQ multiplex PCR; TCRdb stores in-frame clones only, minus some. The V and J calls and clone size come from that table; D and trimming were worked out from the DNA. Among over 350,000 clones listed, 75% to 90% were seen once. The length of the CDR3 is 14 residues. V usage is TRBV21-1 and J usage is TRBJ1-1; TRBD1, the table's D call, lacks a check against the DNA. TRBV21-1 is tagged as a pseudogene. The specimen sequenced was peripheral blood. The sequence was collected from a woman between 25 and 40 years old with acute or convalescent COVID-19. The DNA for the CDR3 is TGTGCCAGCAAAGGACAGGGGGACGGCACTGAAGCTTTCTTT. Encoded protein: CASKGQGDGTEAFF.